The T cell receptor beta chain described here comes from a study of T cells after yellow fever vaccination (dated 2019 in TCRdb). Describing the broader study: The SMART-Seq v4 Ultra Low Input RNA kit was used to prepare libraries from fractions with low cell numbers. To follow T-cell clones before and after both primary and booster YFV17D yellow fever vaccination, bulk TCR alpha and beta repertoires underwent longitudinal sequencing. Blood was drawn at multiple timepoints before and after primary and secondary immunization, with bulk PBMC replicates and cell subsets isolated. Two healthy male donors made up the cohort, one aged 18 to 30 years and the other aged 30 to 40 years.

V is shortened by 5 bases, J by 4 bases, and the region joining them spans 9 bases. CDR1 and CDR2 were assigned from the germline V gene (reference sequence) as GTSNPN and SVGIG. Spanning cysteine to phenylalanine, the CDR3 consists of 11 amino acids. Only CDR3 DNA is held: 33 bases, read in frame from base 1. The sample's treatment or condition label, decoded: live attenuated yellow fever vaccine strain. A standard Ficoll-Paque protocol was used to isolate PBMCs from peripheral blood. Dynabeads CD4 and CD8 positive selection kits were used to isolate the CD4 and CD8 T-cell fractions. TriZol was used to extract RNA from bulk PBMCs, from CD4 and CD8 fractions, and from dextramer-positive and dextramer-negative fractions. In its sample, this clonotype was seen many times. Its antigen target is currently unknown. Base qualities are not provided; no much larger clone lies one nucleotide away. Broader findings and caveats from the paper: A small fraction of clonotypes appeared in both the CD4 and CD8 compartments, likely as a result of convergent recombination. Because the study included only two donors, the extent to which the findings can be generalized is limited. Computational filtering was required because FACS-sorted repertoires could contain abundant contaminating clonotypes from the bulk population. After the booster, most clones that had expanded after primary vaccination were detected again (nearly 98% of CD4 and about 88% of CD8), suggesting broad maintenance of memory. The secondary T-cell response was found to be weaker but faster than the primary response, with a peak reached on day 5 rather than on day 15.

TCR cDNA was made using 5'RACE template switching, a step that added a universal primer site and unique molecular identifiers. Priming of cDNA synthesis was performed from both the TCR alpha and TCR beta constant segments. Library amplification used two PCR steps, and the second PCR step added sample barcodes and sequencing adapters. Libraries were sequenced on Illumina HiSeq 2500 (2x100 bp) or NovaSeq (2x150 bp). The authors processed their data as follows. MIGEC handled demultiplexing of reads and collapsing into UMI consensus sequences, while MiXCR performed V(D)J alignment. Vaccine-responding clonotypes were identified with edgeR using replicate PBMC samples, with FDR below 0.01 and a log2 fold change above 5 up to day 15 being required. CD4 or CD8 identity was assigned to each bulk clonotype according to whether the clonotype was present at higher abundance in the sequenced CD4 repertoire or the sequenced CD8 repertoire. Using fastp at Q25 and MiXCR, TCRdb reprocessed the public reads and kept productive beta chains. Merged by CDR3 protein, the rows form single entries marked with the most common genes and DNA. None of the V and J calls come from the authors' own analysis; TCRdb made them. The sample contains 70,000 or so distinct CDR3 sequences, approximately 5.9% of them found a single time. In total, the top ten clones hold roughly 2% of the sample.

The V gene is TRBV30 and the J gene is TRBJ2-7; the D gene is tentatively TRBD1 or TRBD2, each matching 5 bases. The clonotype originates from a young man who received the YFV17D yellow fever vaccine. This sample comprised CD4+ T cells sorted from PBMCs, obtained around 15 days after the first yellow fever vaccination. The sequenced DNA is TGTGCCTGGGGGGACCTTTACGAGCAGTACTTC. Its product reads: CAWGDLYEQYF.